This T cell receptor (beta chain) was observed in a study of siplizumab effects on memory and regulatory T cells. Trimming took 3 bases from V and 5 from J, leaving 12 bases between them. The germline V gene has CDR1 SGHDT and CDR2 YYEEEE. CDR3 length: 14 amino acids. Clones were read by immunoSEQ multiplex PCR, and TCRdb kept only the in-frame ones, dropping some. The repertoire holds about 100,000 clones, with about 93% as singletons. Study-level findings and limits: Among mappable alloreactive CD4+ clones, the Treg-derived fraction averaged roughly 70% with siplizumab versus about 25% in controls.

Details on this clone: Its cognate antigen is unknown.

This chain joins TRBV5-6 and TRBJ2-4; no clear D gene. The sequence was obtained from a human donor in good health. The specimen sequenced was non-Treg CD4+ T cells sorted from blood. The CDR3 DNA reads TGTGCCAGCAGCTCGAGCCGGGCAGAAAACATTCAGTACTTC. It yields the protein CASSSSRAENIQYF.